Listed below are T cell receptor beta chains from one sample, sequenced in a study of blood T cell repertoires in COVID-19. The protocol was immunoSEQ multiplex PCR, while the TCRdb copy is restricted to in-frame clones and leaves out a portion. The sample has about 140,000 clones; more than 65% are singletons. The sample consisted of peripheral blood. All receptors come from a human donor in a cohort sampled during active COVID-19. The CDR3 runs from the conserved cysteine through the conserved F or W. A D gene is named only where the DNA matches it firmly. The listing skips clone size in some rows; elsewhere it reads once, few, many or a size class.

>TRBV6-5|TRBJ2-4|.|.
CASRLLRGNIQYF
TGTGCCAGCAGATTACTCAGGGGAAACATTCAGTACTTC
>TRBV9|TRBJ2-2|few|.
CASTLGSGGQGGELFF
TGTGCCAGCACCCTGGGATCGGGGGGCCAGGGCGGGGAGCTGTTTTTT
>TRBV5-1|TRBJ1-1|.|TRBD1
CASSQGVGEAFF
TGCGCCAGCAGCCAGGGGGTGGGTGAAGCTTTCTTT
>TRBV19|TRBJ1-5|once|.
CASSIDEYSNQPQHF
TGTGCCAGTAGTATAGATGAGTATAGCAATCAGCCTCAGCATTTT
>TRBV5-1|TRBJ2-5|.|.
CASSLGYHQETQYF
TGCGCCAGCAGCTTGGGCTACCACCAAGAGACCCAGTACTTC
>TRBV28|TRBJ2-7|.|.
CASTQLGLDNSYEQYF
TGTGCCAGCACCCAACTTGGATTGGACAACTCCTACGAGCAGTACTTC
>TRBV18|TRBJ1-3|.|.
CASSPLGSGAGNTIYF
TGTGCCAGCTCACCACTAGGGAGTGGGGCTGGAAACACCATATATTTT
>TRBV28|TRBJ2-7|.|.
CASSPSGRAAHEQYF
TGTGCCAGCAGTCCCTCCGGTCGTGCGGCCCACGAGCAGTACTTC
>TRBV21-1|TRBJ1-2|.|.
CASSMTGCDGYTF
TGTGCCAGCAGCATGACAGGGTGCGATGGCTACACCTTC
>TRBV25-1|TRBJ1-1|.|.
CASSEYRGSTEAFF
TGTGCCAGCAGTGAATATAGAGGGAGCACTGAAGCTTTCTTT
>TRBV18|TRBJ2-7|.|.
CASSRLAASYEQYF
TGTGCCAGCTCCCGATTAGCGGCGAGTTACGAGCAGTACTTC
>TRBV19|TRBJ1-1|.|TRBD1
CASHDRGRVRNTEAFF
TGTGCCAGTCACGACAGGGGGCGCGTGAGGAACACTGAAGCTTTCTTT
>TRBV9|TRBJ2-7|.|.
CASSVSGNSYEQYF
TGTGCCAGCAGCGTGTCAGGTAACTCCTACGAGCAGTACTTC
>TRBV5-8|TRBJ1-5|.|TRBD1
CASSYPRGYNQPQHF
TGTGCCAGCAGCTACCCCAGGGGGTACAATCAGCCCCAGCATTTT
>TRBV20-1|TRBJ1-1|.|.
CSAGRGAEAFF
TGCAGTGCCGGGAGGGGCGCCGAGGCTTTCTTT
>TRBV15|TRBJ1-1|.|.
CATSRDGAAARAFF
TGTGCCACCAGCAGAGATGGGGCCGCGGCAAGAGCTTTCTTT
>TRBV6-4|TRBJ2-5|.|TRBD1
CASSEGQGGLETQYF
TGTGCCAGCAGTGAAGGACAGGGGGGCTTGGAGACCCAGTACTTC
>TRBV5-5|TRBJ2-3|once|.
CASSEGADTQYF
TGTGCCAGCTCCGAAGGGGCAGATACGCAGTATTTT
>TRBV19|TRBJ1-5|.|.
CASSNQWQGKGQPQHF
TGTGCCAGTAGTAACCAGTGGCAGGGGAAAGGTCAGCCCCAGCATTTT
>TRBV14|TRBJ1-2|.|TRBD1
CASSPRTGVSYGYTF
TGTGCCAGCAGCCCGAGGACAGGGGTGAGCTATGGCTACACCTTC